This TCR beta chain was sequenced for a study of blood T cells in healthy people across ages. Findings of the study overall: Estimates of diversity drawn from one million T cells were considered underestimates. Researchers said unsorted PBMCs prevented a conclusive naive versus antigen-experienced comparison.

Sample donors were healthy Caucasian individuals that came from Russia, aged about 6 to 100. Total RNA was isolated from each sample in quantities of at least 5.5 micrograms. Notes on this clonotype: Its antigen is undetermined.

The CDR3 sequence is 18 residues long. Germline trimming cut 7 bases from V and 0 bases from J; bases unmatched to any gene: 12. The authors ran a second PCR of about 7 to 11 cycles using a sample-barcoded 5' primer and a J-beta primer mix. TCRdb ran MiXCR on the 5' RACE reads and lists one entry per CDR3 protein. The table has 450,000 to 700,000 distinct CDR3 sequences, approximately 25% seen once; the top ten hold about 18%. This TCR derives from a woman in her 70s in good health. The specimen sequenced was blood. The chain joins TRBV12-3 or TRBV12-4 to TRBJ1-4; 9 nucleotides match TRBD1. CDR3 sequence: CASTPGQGAYSTNEKLFF. For the CDR3, the DNA is TGTGCCAGCACCCCGGGACAGGGAGCTTATTCAACTAATGAAAAACTGTTTTTT.